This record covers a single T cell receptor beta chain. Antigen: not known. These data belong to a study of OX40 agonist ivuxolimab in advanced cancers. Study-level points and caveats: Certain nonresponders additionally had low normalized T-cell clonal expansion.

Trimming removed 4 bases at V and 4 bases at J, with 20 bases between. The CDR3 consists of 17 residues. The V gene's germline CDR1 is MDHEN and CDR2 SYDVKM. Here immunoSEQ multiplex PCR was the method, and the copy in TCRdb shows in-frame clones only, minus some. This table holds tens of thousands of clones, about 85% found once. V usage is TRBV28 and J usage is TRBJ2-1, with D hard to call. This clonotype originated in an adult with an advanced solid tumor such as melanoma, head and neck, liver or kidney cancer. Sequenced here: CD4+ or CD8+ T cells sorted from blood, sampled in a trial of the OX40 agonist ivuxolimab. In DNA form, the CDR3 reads TGTGCCAGCAGTTCATTGACGACGGCCGGCAGGTACAATGAGCAGTTCTTC. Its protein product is CASSSLTTAGRYNEQFF. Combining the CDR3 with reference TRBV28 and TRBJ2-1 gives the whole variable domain DVKVTQSSRYLVKRTGEKVFLECVQDMDHENMFWYRQDPGLGLRLIYFSYDVKMKEKGDIPEGYSVSREKKERFSLILESASTNQTSMYLCASSSLTTAGRYNEQFFGPGTRLTVL.